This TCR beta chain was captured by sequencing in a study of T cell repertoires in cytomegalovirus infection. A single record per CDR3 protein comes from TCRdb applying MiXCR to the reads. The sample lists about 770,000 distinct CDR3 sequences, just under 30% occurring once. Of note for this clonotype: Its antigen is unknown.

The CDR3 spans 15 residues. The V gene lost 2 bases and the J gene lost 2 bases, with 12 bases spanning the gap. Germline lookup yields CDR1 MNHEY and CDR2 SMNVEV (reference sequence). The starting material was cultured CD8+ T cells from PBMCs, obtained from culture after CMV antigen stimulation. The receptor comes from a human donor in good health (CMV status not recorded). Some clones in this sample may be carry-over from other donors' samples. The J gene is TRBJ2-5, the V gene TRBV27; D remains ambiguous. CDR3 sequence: CASSLVGSIQETQYF. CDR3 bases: TGTGCCAGCAGTTTAGTGGGCAGCATTCAAGAGACCCAGTACTTC.